The sequence of this T cell receptor (beta chain) was determined in a study of blood T cell repertoires in COVID-19. The overall study: The cDNA or gDNA used as material had been derived from T cells, B-cell-depleted T cells, or PBMCs.

The germline V gene has CDR1 MNHEY and CDR2 SVGAGI. This CDR3 spans 14 amino acids. Trimming pared 6 bases from V and 1 base from J, leaving 12 bases between. Original analysis: Reference gene primer amplification yielded estimated nucleated cell counts. Produced via immunoSEQ multiplex PCR; TCRdb's table is partial and in-frame only. V, J and clone size are those of that table, while D and trimming were read from the DNA. The profile shows 220,000 or so clones, over 65% of them singletons. The sequence came from a woman aged 55-70 years who had recovered from COVID-19. The specimen was PBMCs or T cells enriched from blood (not recorded which). This chain links TRBV6-5 with TRBJ1-1; D gene unclear. The CDR3 loop is CASRAREGNTEAFF. The CDR3 DNA follows: TGTGCCAGCAGGGCTCGGGAAGGGAACACTGAAGCTTTCTTT.